This is a list of T cell receptor beta chains from one sample in a study of blood T cell repertoires in COVID-19. The assay was immunoSEQ multiplex PCR, and TCRdb's table has in-frame clones only and misses some. Among roughly 120,000 clones, about 90% were seen once, and the ten largest hold 3.8%. Sequencing was done on a sample of peripheral blood. All receptors derive from a woman in her sixties with COVID-19, enrolled during active disease. CDR3s include the opening cysteine and the closing phenylalanine or tryptophan.

TRBV2	12	TRBJ2-5	CASRDRVQTQYF
TRBV6-1	14	TRBJ1-2	CASSEASSIYGYTF
TRBV5-6	15	TRBJ2-7	CASSEGDRGIYEQYF
TRBV5-5	17	TRBJ2-7	CASSHHGGGRGAYEQYF
TRBV9	17	TRBJ2-2	CASSASGTGLNTGELFF
TRBV19	13	TRBJ1-2	CAVEVPSNYGYTF
TRBV3-1/TRBV3-2	15	TRBJ2-7	CASSQPGKGAYEQYF
TRBV2	15	TRBJ1-2	CASSETRQGMGGYTF
TRBV14	17	TRBJ2-3	CASKRWSGGRDTDTQYF
TRBV6-6	16	TRBJ2-7	CASSYSRRSSGYEQYF
TRBV3-1/TRBV3-2	18	TRBJ2-3	CASSQGPRGGGSTDTQYF
TRBV12-3/TRBV12-4	12	TRBJ1-1	CASGETGREAFF
TRBV2	15	TRBJ2-3	CASSPTVFVTDTQYF
TRBV19	12	TRBJ1-1	CASSIRGTEAFF
TRBV5-1	16	TRBJ1-1	CASSSAIRPGDTEAFF